The 21 T cell receptor beta chains below were found in one sample sequenced in a study of blood T cell repertoires in COVID-19. Sequencing was performed with immunoSEQ multiplex PCR; in TCRdb, only in-frame clones are kept and a portion is missing. The sample lists under 250,000 clones; about four fifths were seen once. The specimen sequenced was peripheral blood. The source of these receptors is a man in his fifties or sixties with active or convalescent COVID-19.

V gene TRBV9 combines with J gene TRBJ1-5, with unresolved D. The V and J ends lost 3 bases and 1 base respectively, with 11 bases between them. The V gene's germline CDR1 is SGDLS and CDR2 YYNGEE. The CDR3 spans 15 residues. Here the CDR3 reads CASSAGRSSNQPQHF. In nucleotides, the CDR3 is TGTGCCAGCAGCGCGGGGAGATCGAGCAATCAGCCCCAGCATTTT.

This chain uses TRBV7-2 with TRBJ2-1, with 8 bases fitting TRBD2. The ends lost 5 bases at V and 3 bases at J; junction bases unmatched: 6. CDR3 length equals 15 residues. Germline CDR1 SGHTA, CDR2 FQGNSA. The CDR3 DNA reads TGTGCCAGCAGCGGGTATAGCGGGGTCTACAATGAGCAGTTCTTC. Encoded protein: CASSGYSGVYNEQFF.

V is TRBV4-1 and J is TRBJ1-2; tentative D call: TRBD1 (6 bases). The length of the CDR3 is 16 residues. Between the trimmed V and J ends, which lost 0 bases and 4 bases, there was a span of 15 bases. From germline, CDR1 is MGHRA and CDR2 YSYEKL. This chain's CDR3 is CASSQDNRQVFYGYTF. CDR3 nucleotides: TGCGCCAGCAGCCAAGATAATCGACAGGTATTCTATGGCTACACCTTC.

The chain uses TRBV5-1 and TRBJ1-2, with 10 bases lining up with TRBD1. CDR3 length equals 15 residues. CDR1 SGHRS and CDR2 YFSETQ come from the germline V gene. V lost 2 bases, J lost 8 bases, and 9 bases stayed unmatched. CDR3 amino acids: CASSFSPGTGEGYTF. Written as DNA, the CDR3 is TGCGCCAGCAGCTTCTCTCCCGGGACAGGGGAGGGCTACACCTTC.

The gene calls are TRBV28 and TRBJ1-6, with a weak D call TRBD1 (5 bases). This CDR3 is built from 15 residues. Trimming left V 6 bases short and J 10 bases short, with 19 bases between. CDR1 and CDR2 from the germline V gene are MDHEN and SYDVKM. The CDR3 loop reads CASRKGTLKESPLHF. The CDR3 DNA is TGTGCCAGCAGAAAGGGGACTCTCAAAGAGTCACCCCTCCACTTT. The full variable domain, in which reference TRBV28 and TRBJ1-6 provide the parts outside the CDR3, is DVKVTQSSRYLVKRTGEKVFLECVQDMDHENMFWYRQDPGLGLRLIYFSYDVKMKEKGDIPEGYSVSREKKERFSLILESASTNQTSMYLCASRKGTLKESPLHFGNGTRLTVT.

The chain has TRBV6-6 and TRBJ2-2; 12 bases are shared with TRBD2. The junction had 8 bases not matched to a gene; V was cut back by 5 bases and J by 7 bases. The CDR3 is 16 amino acids. The germline CDR1 and CDR2 sequences are MNHNY and SVGAGI (reference sequence). The CDR3 bases are TGTGCCAGCAGTCCTCGGACTAGCGGGGCAGTCGGGGAGCTGTTTTTT. Amino acids: CASSPRTSGAVGELFF.

The chain carries TRBV27 and TRBJ2-7; TRBD2 matches 7 bases. CDR1 and CDR2 (germline): MNHEY, SMNVEV (reference sequence). The CDR3 covers 17 residues. The junction had 24 bases not matched to a gene; V was cut back by 8 bases and J by 8 bases. The CDR3 sequence is CASVGRGTPGTGGQQYF. The DNA for the CDR3 is TGTGCCAGCGTCGGTCGGGGGACCCCCGGGACGGGGGGTCAGCAGTACTTC.

The V call is TRBV28, the J call TRBJ2-5; weak D call: TRBD2 (5 bases). Germline values: CDR1 MDHEN, CDR2 SYDVKM. V was clipped by 4 bases and J by 2 bases, with 5 bases between them. This CDR3 spans 12 amino acids. The CDR3 DNA reads TGTGCCAGCAGTTCGGGGCAAGAGACCCAGTACTTC. It specifies CASSSGQETQYF.

V and J are TRBV5-8 and TRBJ1-5; possible D gene TRBD1, 5 bases. Germline V gene lookup returns CDR1 SGHTS and CDR2 YDEGEE. Trimming left V 2 bases short and J 1 base short, with 10 bases between. This CDR3 contains 15 residues. The CDR3 bases are TGTGCCAGCAGCTTTACAGGTCTAAGCAATCAGCCCCAGCATTTT. Its protein product is CASSFTGLSNQPQHF.

The chain joins TRBV19 to TRBJ2-2, with a tentative D call TRBD1 (6 bases). The CDR3 is made up of 15 amino acids. Per germline, CDR1 LNHDA and CDR2 SQIVND (reference sequence). Trimming shortened V by 7 bases and J by 2 bases, and 14 bases separated the two germline ends. The CDR3 DNA reads TGTGCCAGTACTTCCGGGACACCCAACACCGGGGAGCTGTTTTTT. It translates to CASTSGTPNTGELFF.

This rearrangement joins TRBV5-4 to TRBJ1-1; tentatively, D is TRBD1 (6 bases). V was clipped by 1 base and J by 4 bases, with 17 bases between them. CDR3 size: 16 residues. CDR1 and CDR2 from the germline V gene are SGHNT and YYREEE (reference sequence). This chain's CDR3 is CASSLSGGGFGTEAFF. CDR3 nucleotide sequence: TGTGCCAGCAGCTTGTCGGGAGGGGGATTCGGCACTGAAGCTTTCTTT.

The CDR3 DNA follows: TGTGCTACCCAACCCCCTAGCGGGTTCCACAATGAGCAGTTCTTC. This translates into CATQPPSGFHNEQFF. This rearrangement joins TRBV12-5 to TRBJ2-1; 8 bases agree with TRBD2. Germline V gene sequence: CDR1 LGHNT, CDR2 FRNRAP. With 10 bases clipped from V and 5 bases from J, the junction kept 13 bases outside the gene matches. The CDR3 loop spans 15 amino acids.

The chain couples TRBV3-1 (or the pseudogene TRBV3-2) to TRBJ2-5; TRBD2 matches at 9 bases. CDR1 and CDR2 (germline): LGHDT, YNNKEL (reference sequence). Trimming at V came to 3 bases and at J to 1 base, leaving 9 bases not matched to a gene. There are 17 residues in the CDR3. DNA for the CDR3: TGTGCCAGCAGCCACGGTCGTAGCGGGGGCCTCCAAGAGACCCAGTACTTC. Protein product: CASSHGRSGGLQETQYF.

With respect to this clone: The same CDR3 also results from other DNA sequences found in this sample. The CDR3 loop is CASSRGGNTEAFF. In nucleotides, the CDR3 is TGTGCCAGCAGCCGCGGGGGGAACACTGAAGCTTTCTTT. V and J are TRBV7-8 and TRBJ1-1; D is perhaps TRBD1 (5 bases). The CDR3 has 13 residues. V was clipped by 5 bases and J by 1 base, with 8 bases between them. In germline, CDR1 is SGHVS, CDR2 FQNEAQ.

This rearrangement joins TRBV4-2 to TRBJ2-7, with TRBD2 identical over 13 bases. This CDR3 has 18 residues. Germline loops: CDR1 LGHNA, CDR2 YNFKEQ. V was clipped by 3 bases and J by 0 bases; unmatched bases: 8. The CDR3 coding sequence is TGTGCCAGCAGCCACCCGACTAGCGGGGGGACGAGCTCCTACGAGCAGTACTTC. It is translated as CASSHPTSGGTSSYEQYF.

This clone was detected once. The rearrangement joins TRBV5-8 to TRBJ2-3; a possible D gene is TRBD2 (6 bases). Germline V gene sequence: CDR1 SGHTS, CDR2 YDEGEE. With 5 bases removed from V and 10 bases from J, the gap between germline ends came to 14 bases. The CDR3 has 12 amino acids. The CDR3 loop is CASRSERVAQYF. The CDR3 DNA follows: TGTGCCAGCAGATCCGAGCGGGTCGCGCAGTATTTT.

V is TRBV7-2 and J is TRBJ2-1; 12 nucleotides line up with TRBD2. The CDR3 sequence is 16 residues long. Looked up from germline, CDR1 is SGHTA and CDR2 is FQGNSA. Trimming took 1 base from V and 8 from J; bases not matched to a gene: 6. In DNA form, the CDR3 reads TGTGCCAGCAGCTTAGTCCTAGCGGGGGGGCCCGATGAGCAGTTCTTC. This sequence encodes CASSLVLAGGPDEQFF.

The rearrangement uses TRBV5-6 and TRBJ1-2; 9 nucleotides agree with TRBD1. This CDR3 is built from 14 residues. The germline CDR1 and CDR2 sequences are SGHDT and YYEEEE. V was pared by 3 bases and J by 6 bases, with 6 bases of the junction left unmatched. The CDR3 bases are TGTGCCAGCAGCTGGGGACAGGGAGTGCATGGCTACACCTTC. Protein sequence: CASSWGQGVHGYTF.

The chain combines TRBV5-4 with TRBJ2-2, with TRBD2 matching 9 bases. The CDR3 runs to 15 residues. Germline values: CDR1 SGHNT, CDR2 YYREEE (reference sequence). V dropped 0 bases and J dropped 6; count of bases not matched to a gene: 3. The CDR3 protein is CASSLGGLASGELFF. The CDR3 DNA follows: TGTGCCAGCAGCTTGGGGGGACTAGCTTCCGGGGAGCTGTTTTTT.

The rearrangement joins TRBV12-3 or TRBV12-4 to TRBJ2-5; the D is unclear. This CDR3 has 12 amino acids. V was trimmed by 6 bases and J by 4 bases, leaving 9 bases between them. DNA of the CDR3: TGTGCCAGCAGGCTGGTCGGAGAGACCCAGTACTTC. Its translation: CASRLVGETQYF.

The J gene is TRBJ2-6, the V gene TRBV7-2, with a weak D call TRBD2 (6 bases). The CDR3 length is 13 residues. With 1 base removed from V and 15 bases from J, the gap between germline ends came to 13 bases. CDR1 is SGHTA, CDR2 FQGNSA, per germline. The CDR3 coding sequence is TGTGCCAGCAGCTTAGTGTCAGGGCGGGACCTGACTTTC. This encodes CASSLVSGRDLTF.